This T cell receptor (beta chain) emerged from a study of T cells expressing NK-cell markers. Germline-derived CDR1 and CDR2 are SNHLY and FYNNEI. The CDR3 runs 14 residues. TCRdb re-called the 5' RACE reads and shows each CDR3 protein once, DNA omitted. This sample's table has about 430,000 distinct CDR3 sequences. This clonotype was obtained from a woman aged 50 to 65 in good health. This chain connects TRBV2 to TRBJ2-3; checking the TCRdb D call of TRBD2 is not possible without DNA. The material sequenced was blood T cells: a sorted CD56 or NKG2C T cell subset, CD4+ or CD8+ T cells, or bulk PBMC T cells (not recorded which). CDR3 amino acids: CARESGKDTDTQYF.